These 10 T cell receptor beta chains share one sample of origin, sequenced in a study of T-cell reconstitution after alpha-beta-depleted transplantation in children. The TCRbeta library incorporated unique molecular identifiers. One entry per CDR3 protein results from TCRdb running MiXCR on the PCR reads. The sample includes around 300,000 distinct CDR3 sequences, approximately 10% seen only once; the top ten take 20% to 25%. The starting material was peripheral blood, obtained 180 days after TCRalphabeta/CD19-depleted stem cell transplant. These receptors were taken from a male patient between 2 and 15 years old who had a stem cell transplant for chronic granulomatous disease, so the T cells may come from the graft donor.

This clonotype was seen repeatedly, ten times or more. J is TRBJ2-1 and V is TRBV5-1, with a weak D call TRBD1 (6 bases). Germline CDR1 is SGHRS and CDR2 is YFSETQ. The CDR3 has 14 residues. V was cut by 2 bases and J by 8 bases, with 14 bases left in between. This CDR3 is CASSFWIKGDEQFF. DNA of the CDR3: TGCGCCAGCAGCTTCTGGATAAAGGGGGATGAGCAGTTCTTC.

This clonotype was recorded at least ten times. The V call is TRBV27, the J call TRBJ2-7; 11 bases match TRBD2. V was pared by 5 bases and J by 3 bases, with 6 bases of the junction left unmatched. There are 15 residues in the CDR3. Germline V gives CDR1 MNHEY, CDR2 SMNVEV (reference sequence). CDR3 coding DNA: TGTGCCAGCAGTCAGGGACTAGCGGTTATCTACGAGCAGTACTTC. Amino acid sequence: CASSQGLAVIYEQYF.

At least ten counts were recorded for this clonotype. The rearrangement joins TRBV29-1 to TRBJ2-6; D call uncertain. The CDR3 covers 16 residues. Germline V lookup: CDR1 SQVTM, CDR2 ANQGSEA. The V end lost 1 base, the J end lost 2 bases, and 12 bases lay between the germline ends. The chain's CDR3 is CSVEVSTPPGANVLTF. The CDR3 coding sequence is TGCAGCGTTGAAGTTTCAACCCCCCCTGGGGCCAACGTCCTGACTTTC.

In its sample, this clonotype was seen a few times. The rearrangement links TRBV18 to TRBJ2-1, with 11 positions matching TRBD2. CDR1 and CDR2 (germline): KGHSH, LQKENI. Germline trimming cut 5 bases from V and 1 base from J; bases unmatched to any gene: 16. The CDR3 runs to 20 residues. The CDR3, as DNA: TGTGCCAGCTCATTACTACTAGCGGGAGCGTTGAGTGGGTCCTACAATGAGCAGTTCTTC. Protein product: CASSLLLAGALSGSYNEQFF.

This clonotype was seen repeatedly, ten times or more. The gene calls are TRBV29-1 and TRBJ2-3; no definite D call. Per germline, CDR1 SQVTM and CDR2 ANQGSEA. Trimming shortened V by 3 bases and J by 0 bases, and 16 bases separated the two germline ends. There are 16 residues in the CDR3. The CDR3 loop is CSVDWFQSPSTDTQYF. CDR3 DNA: TGCAGCGTTGATTGGTTCCAGTCCCCTAGCACAGATACGCAGTATTTT.

This clonotype has a count of ten or more. CDR3 residues: CASSRTIRGLTDTQYF. In nucleotides, the CDR3 is TGCGCCAGCAGCCGAACAATCAGGGGGCTCACAGATACGCAGTATTTT. The V and J genes are TRBV4-3 and TRBJ2-3, with 8 bases that match TRBD1. The V and J ends lost 4 bases and 2 bases, in that order; junction bases with no gene match: 8. This CDR3 is 16 amino acids long. From germline, CDR1 is LGHNA and CDR2 YSLEER.

There are many counts of this clonotype. J is TRBJ1-2 and V is TRBV12-3 or TRBV12-4; 7 bases map to TRBD1. This CDR3 has 13 amino acids. V was clipped by 1 base and J by 5 bases; unmatched bases: 1. The DNA of the CDR3 is TGTGCCAGCAGTTTAGTACAGGGGTATGGCTACACCTTC. It specifies CASSLVQGYGYTF.

This clonotype has a count of ten or more. The V and J genes are TRBV3-1 and TRBJ2-1, with TRBD2 matching over 11 bases. V shed 3 bases and J 6 bases; nucleotides not matched to a gene: 4. Germline values: CDR1 LGHDT, CDR2 YNNKEL (reference sequence). This CDR3 comprises 15 residues. CDR3 loop: CASSQVAGGGNEQFF. Here the CDR3 DNA reads TGTGCCAGCAGCCAGGTAGCGGGGGGGGGCAATGAGCAGTTCTTC.

This clonotype has ten or more counts. This chain links TRBV7-2 with TRBJ2-1, with 7 bases matching TRBD2. The CDR3 has 16 amino acids. CDR1 is SGHTA, CDR2 FQGNSA, per germline. The V gene end was trimmed by 1 base and the J gene end by 4 bases; junction bases not matched to a gene: 7. The CDR3 is CASSLELAVFYNEQFF. CDR3 DNA sequence: TGTGCCAGCAGCTTAGAGCTAGCGGTGTTTTACAATGAGCAGTTCTTC. Full variable domain (rest looked up from reference TRBV7-2 and TRBJ2-1): GAGVSQSPSNKVTEKGKDVELRCDPISGHTALYWYRQSLGQGLEFLIYFQGNSAPDKSGLPSDRFSAERTGGSVSTLTIQRTQQEDSAVYLCASSLELAVFYNEQFFGPGTRLTVL.

As concerns this clonotype: This may come from a read error, since a much larger clone is one base off. This chain uses TRBV13 with TRBJ2-7, with a possible D match to TRBD1 (5 bases). The CDR3 runs 12 residues. CDR1 is PRHDT and CDR2 is FYEKMQ in the germline V gene (reference sequence). The germline V and J ends were trimmed by 5 bases and 8 bases, with 13 bases remaining between them. CDR3 protein: CASSRVRGKQYF. The CDR3 DNA reads as TGTGCCAGCAGCCGAGTAAGGGGCAAGCAGTACTTC.